This is a list of T cell receptor beta chains from one sample in a study of blood T cell repertoires in COVID-19. The data were produced by immunoSEQ multiplex PCR, yet TCRdb's version contains in-frame clones alone and is incomplete. The sample includes about 290,000 clones, about 85% of them seen just once. The sequenced sample was peripheral blood. The receptors originated from a woman aged 45 to 65 with active or convalescent COVID-19. CDR3s include the opening cysteine and the closing phenylalanine or tryptophan. The D gene is left open where the match is weak. Not every row has a clone size; where given, it reads once, few, many or a size class.

j_call clone_size v_call d_call cdr3_aa cdr3_nt
TRBJ1-5 . TRBV19 TRBD1 CASSTGPGQGASNQPQHF TGTGCCAGTAGTACCGGACCGGGACAGGGGGCTAGCAATCAGCCCCAGCATTTT
TRBJ2-1 . TRBV20-1 . CSALRTHEQFF TGCAGTGCCCTCAGGACTCATGAGCAGTTCTTC
TRBJ2-2 few TRBV15 TRBD2 CATQAGVGTGELFF TGTGCCACGCAAGCGGGAGTTGGCACCGGGGAGCTGTTTTTT
TRBJ2-7 . TRBV27 TRBD1 CASSFGQGVEQYF TGTGCCAGCAGTTTCGGACAGGGGGTCGAGCAGTACTTC
TRBJ1-1 once TRBV7-6 . CASSLSALNTEAFF TGTGCCAGCAGCTTAAGCGCGTTGAACACTGAAGCTTTCTTT
TRBJ2-6 . TRBV5-4 . CASSLDRADSGANVLTF TGTGCCAGCAGCTTGGACAGGGCCGACTCTGGGGCCAACGTCCTGACTTTC
TRBJ1-2 . TRBV29-1 . CSVGSGVNYGYTF TGCAGCGTTGGGTCAGGGGTTAACTATGGCTACACCTTC
TRBJ2-3 . TRBV24-1 TRBD1 CATSDPGTGNTDTQYF TGTGCCACCAGTGACCCCGGGACAGGGAACACAGATACGCAGTATTTT
TRBJ1-5 . TRBV19 . CASSSRINQPQHF TGTGCCAGTAGTTCCAGGATCAATCAGCCCCAGCATTTT
TRBJ2-3 . TRBV5-4 TRBD1 CASSTDRGRLADRTDTQYF TGTGCCAGCAGCACGGACAGGGGTAGACTAGCAGACCGCACAGATACGCAGTATTTT
TRBJ1-6 . TRBV5-1 . CASSWSGGINSPLHF TGCGCCAGCAGCTGGAGTGGGGGGATTAATTCACCCCTCCACTTT
TRBJ2-1 once TRBV7-2 TRBD1 CASSLDRGSDEQFF TGTGCCAGCAGCTTAGACAGGGGCTCGGATGAGCAGTTCTTC
TRBJ1-5 few TRBV2 . CASSRGQNNQPQHF TGTGCCAGCAGCCGAGGACAGAACAATCAGCCCCAGCATTTT